The entry that follows covers one T cell receptor beta chain sequence. Its antigen is undetermined. Naive CD8 isolation took CD45RO-negative cells positively selected for CCR7 and excluded terminally differentiated effector memory CD45RA+ cells. Clones were read by immunoSEQ multiplex PCR, and TCRdb kept only the in-frame ones, dropping some. The data show about 2 million clones, with roughly 95% seen just once and 1.2% held by the top ten. Trimming removed 4 bases at V and 0 bases at J, with 15 bases between. The V gene's germline CDR1 is MGHRA and CDR2 YSYEKL. The CDR3 has 16 amino acids. This sample stems from a study of shared clonotypes between healthy human individuals. Background on the study: Sampling drew on donors who were a couple of women and a few men aged 18 to 49. Three plates each covered CD4 naive and memory; CD8 naive two, CD8 memory one. The study, taken as a whole, reports: Though the depth was large, rarefaction showed that sorted-subset sequencing was incomplete. Non-shared clonotypes were found to have lower generation probabilities than the clonotypes that were shared by all four of the sorted-subset donors.

This chain links TRBV4-1 with TRBJ1-1, with D possibly being TRBD1 (6 bases). Sequenced: naive CD8+ T cells sorted from blood. The sequence was collected from a young man in good health. The CDR3 protein is CASSLQWDTLNTEAFF. The CDR3 nucleotides are TGCGCCAGCAGCCTTCAATGGGACACCCTGAACACTGAAGCTTTCTTT.